Described below is a single TCR beta chain sequence and its context. This record belongs to a study of blood T cell repertoires in COVID-19. The overall study: The United States, Italy and Spain provided the acute and convalescent COVID-19 samples. The cDNA or gDNA used as material had been derived from T cells, B-cell-depleted T cells, or PBMCs.

As originally analysed: Reference gene primer amplification yielded estimated nucleated cell counts. The assay was immunoSEQ multiplex PCR, and TCRdb's table has in-frame clones only and misses some. That table is the source of V, J and clone size, and D and trimming were worked out from the DNA. In the table there are about half a million clones, roughly nine tenths of which are singletons. Germline loops: CDR1 SNHLY, CDR2 FYNNEI. The CDR3 is 14 amino acids. V dropped 6 bases and J dropped 3; count of bases not matched to a gene: 7. A Seattle source enrolled patients during active infection and followed them longitudinally.

The chain joins TRBV2 to TRBJ2-5, with 7 nucleotides matching TRBD1. Specimen: peripheral blood. The TCR comes from a young man with COVID-19, enrolled during active disease. The CDR3 DNA reads as TGTGCCAGCAGAGGGACAGACCAGGAAGAGACCCAGTACTTC. Residues: CASRGTDQEETQYF. Looking up the rest from reference TRBV2 and TRBJ2-5 gives the full variable domain: EPEVTQTPSHQVTQMGQEVILRCVPISNHLYFYWYRQILGQKVEFLVSFYNNEISEKSEIFDDQFSVERPDGSNFTLKIRSTKLEDSAMYFCASRGTDQEETQYFGPGTRLLVL.